Presented here are 23 T cell receptor beta chains from one specimen sequenced in a study of yellow fever vaccine responses in identical twins (dated by TCRdb to the late 2010s). Library method: RT-PCR. These reads were obtained on an Illumina HiSeq 2500. TCRdb's own reprocessing of the public reads used fastp at Q25 and MiXCR and kept productive beta chains. Each record represents a unique CDR3 protein, reported with the most common genes and DNA among its rows. For this sample the table gives roughly 17,000 distinct CDR3 sequences, of which approximately 72% were detected only once. About 2.5% of the sample is in the top ten clones. The sequenced sample was T cells from blood (PBMCs), unsorted or a sorted subset (not recorded which), obtained before or after yellow fever vaccination (not recorded which). These receptors came from a woman aged 18-29 years who received the yellow fever vaccine. Donor details come from another sample of the same person, matched by shared clones.

This chain joins TRBV19 and TRBJ2-1; D unresolved. The CDR3 consists of 11 residues. Deletions cut 1 base from V and 7 bases from J, with 2 bases between. Germline lookup yields CDR1 LNHDA and CDR2 SQIVND (reference sequence). The CDR3 is CASSIGNEQFF. In DNA form, the CDR3 reads TGTGCCAGTAGTATAGGGAATGAGCAGTTCTTC.

A few counts support this clonotype. The chain couples TRBV27 to TRBJ1-1, with D possibly matching TRBD1 (5 bases). CDR3 length: 14 residues. From germline, CDR1 is MNHEY and CDR2 SMNVEV (reference sequence). V dropped 4 bases and J dropped 1 base, with 10 bases sitting between them. CDR3 residues: CASSWIGGNTEAFF. The DNA of the CDR3 is TGTGCCAGCAGTTGGATCGGGGGGAACACTGAAGCTTTCTTT.

This clonotype was seen a handful of times. The rearrangement links TRBV12-3 or TRBV12-4 to TRBJ1-6; D gene uncertain. This CDR3 is built from 13 residues. The ends were cut back, 8 bases at V and 9 bases at J, with 14 bases in the middle. Written as DNA, the CDR3 is TGTGCCAGCGGAACAGCTGTGGGTTCACCCCTCCACTTT. Its translation: CASGTAVGSPLHF.

The rearrangement joins TRBV18 to TRBJ2-1; D is possibly TRBD1 (6 bases). Germline-derived CDR1 and CDR2 are KGHSH and LQKENI. This CDR3 is 15 amino acids long. Deletions cut 2 bases from V and 5 bases from J, with 13 bases between. The chain's CDR3 is CASSPKGQINNEQFF. The CDR3 nucleotides read TGTGCCAGCTCACCAAAGGGACAAATTAACAATGAGCAGTTCTTC. The full variable domain, in which reference TRBV18 and TRBJ2-1 provide the parts outside the CDR3, is NAGVMQNPRHLVRRRGQEARLRCSPMKGHSHVYWYRQLPEEGLKFMVYLQKENIIDESGMPKERFSAEFPKEGPSILRIQQVVRGDSAAYFCASSPKGQINNEQFFGPGTRLTVL.

CDR3 in DNA: TGTGCCATCAGGGGGACTAGCGGTCCCTACGAGCAGTACTTC. Translated, it gives CAIRGTSGPYEQYF. This chain connects TRBV10-3 to TRBJ2-7, with 11 bases lining up with TRBD2. Germline CDR1 reads ENHRY; CDR2 reads SYGVKD. This CDR3 region has 14 residues. The trim removed 6 bases at V and 2 bases at J, leaving 3 bases unmatched.

This CDR3 reads CASSVPGGSGANVLTF. The CDR3, as DNA: TGTGCCAGCAGTGTACCAGGGGGCTCTGGGGCCAACGTCCTGACTTTC. The gene calls are TRBV25-1 and TRBJ2-6, with 7 bases fitting TRBD1. J lost 0 bases, V lost 4 bases, and 3 bases had no gene match. Germline V gene data show CDR1 as MGHDK and CDR2 as SYGVNS. The length of the CDR3 is 16 residues.

This clonotype appeared a single time. The rearrangement uses TRBV28 and TRBJ2-7, with 10 bases fitting TRBD1. This CDR3 has 14 residues. Germline CDR1 reads MDHEN; CDR2 reads SYDVKM. Losses at the gene ends were 5 bases for V and 2 bases for J; bases not matched to a gene: 3. DNA of the CDR3: TGTGCCAGCAGTGCCGGGACAGGGGCCTACGAGCAGTACTTC. Translating it yields CASSAGTGAYEQYF.

The rearrangement uses TRBV5-1 and TRBJ1-1; possibly TRBD1 for D (5 bases). The CDR3 contains 15 residues. The germline V and J ends were trimmed by 1 base and 0 bases, with 10 bases remaining between them. CDR1 is SGHRS and CDR2 is YFSETQ in the germline V gene. DNA of the CDR3: TGCGCCAGCAGCTTGCAGGGATCCATGAACACTGAAGCTTTCTTT. The encoded protein is CASSLQGSMNTEAFF.

This rearrangement joins TRBV29-1 to TRBJ1-3; TRBD1 is a possible D gene (6 bases). Germline CDR1 is SQVTM and CDR2 is ANQGSEA. Trimming took off 5 bases at V and 0 bases at J, with 14 bases between the two ends. The CDR3 is 15 residues long. CDR3 loop: CSVSSDRPSGNTIYF. CDR3 in DNA: TGCAGCGTTAGCTCCGACAGGCCCTCTGGAAACACCATATATTTT.

This chain uses TRBV3-1 with TRBJ2-7; tentatively, D is TRBD2 (5 bases). Per the germline V gene, CDR1 is LGHDT and CDR2 is YNNKEL (reference sequence). Trimming cost V 2 bases and J 6 bases, with 8 bases left between them. This CDR3 contains 12 residues. CDR3 sequence reads: CASSQKEVEQYF. The CDR3 DNA reads as TGTGCCAGCAGCCAAAAGGAGGTCGAGCAGTACTTC.

The chain has TRBV20-1 and TRBJ2-1, with D unclear. V gave up 3 bases and J gave up 3 bases, with 3 bases separating them. CDR1 DFQATT and CDR2 SNEGSKA come from the germline V gene (reference sequence). The CDR3 totals 11 residues. The CDR3 DNA sequence: TGCAGTGCTAGGAGCTACAATGAGCAGTTCTTC. Translation: CSARSYNEQFF.

The J gene is TRBJ2-1, the V gene TRBV5-1; 9 bases line up with TRBD2. The CDR3 is 16 residues long. The ends lost 0 bases at V and 8 bases at J; junction bases unmatched: 9. The V gene's germline CDR1 is SGHRS and CDR2 YFSETQ. CDR3 bases: TGCGCCAGCAGCTTGGGGGCGGGAGGGCCCATCGATGAGCAGTTCTTC. Its translation is CASSLGAGGPIDEQFF.

This chain uses TRBV12-3 or TRBV12-4 with TRBJ2-1; 11 bases are shared with TRBD1. V gave up 8 bases and J gave up 4 bases; unmatched junction bases: 4. There are 14 residues in the CDR3. CDR3 nucleotide sequence: TGTGCCAGCGGGACAGGGGGTCCTTACAATGAGCAGTTCTTC. Translation: CASGTGGPYNEQFF.

The chain has TRBV5-4 and TRBJ2-7, with 9 nucleotides matching TRBD2. Per germline, CDR1 SGHNT and CDR2 YYREEE (reference sequence). Germline trimming cut 0 bases from V and 6 bases from J; bases unmatched to any gene: 10. The CDR3 extends over 16 amino acids. CDR3 residues: CASSLAASGNPSEQYF. As DNA, the CDR3 is TGTGCCAGCAGCTTGGCGGCTAGCGGGAATCCAAGCGAGCAGTACTTC.

The CDR3 nucleotides are TGCAGCGTTGCGCCAGGGACAGGGGGAAACTATGGCTACACCTTC. Translation: CSVAPGTGGNYGYTF. The chain links TRBV29-1 to TRBJ1-2; 11 bases map to TRBD1. With V trimmed by 4 bases and J by 2 bases, 6 bases remained unmatched. The CDR3 extends over 15 amino acids. Germline CDR1 is SQVTM and CDR2 is ANQGSEA.

V gene TRBV29-1 combines with J gene TRBJ2-3; 7 bases agree with TRBD2. CDR1 is SQVTM, CDR2 ANQGSEA, per germline. The CDR3 consists of 13 residues. V dropped 4 bases and J dropped 6; count of bases not matched to a gene: 7. The chain's CDR3 is CSVGAGVRDTQYF. CDR3 bases: TGCAGCGTTGGCGCGGGAGTACGCGATACGCAGTATTTT.

This chain links TRBV18 with TRBJ1-2; D gene ambiguous. V was shortened by 0 bases and J by 8 bases, with 19 bases between the two germline ends. This CDR3 comprises 16 residues. Germline V lookup: CDR1 KGHSH, CDR2 LQKENI. Here the CDR3 reads CASSPPGNEAVKGYTF. The DNA for the CDR3 is TGTGCCAGCTCACCACCGGGTAATGAGGCCGTAAAAGGCTACACCTTC.

The V and J genes are TRBV18 and TRBJ1-5, with D perhaps TRBD1 (6 bases). V shed 2 bases and J shed 6 bases, with 14 bases lying between them. CDR1 and CDR2 from the germline V gene are KGHSH and LQKENI. The CDR3 length is 15 residues. CDR3 DNA: TGTGCCAGCTCACCAGAACAGGGCTTAAGTCAGCCCCAGCATTTT. Translation gives CASSPEQGLSQPQHF.

CDR3 sequence (DNA): TGTGCCAGCAGCTTGGCCGGATTCGCGAACACCGGGGAGCTGTTTTTT. Amino acids: CASSLAGFANTGELFF. V usage is TRBV5-6 and J usage is TRBJ2-2; D gene unclear. CDR3 size: 16 residues. V was shortened by 0 bases and J by 0 bases, with 9 bases between the two germline ends. Germline-derived CDR1 and CDR2 are SGHDT and YYEEEE.

This sequence joins TRBV18 and TRBJ2-5; no firm D call. V was clipped by 3 bases and J by 1 base, with 6 bases between them. Germline V lookup: CDR1 KGHSH, CDR2 LQKENI. This CDR3 has 13 amino acids. In DNA, the CDR3 is TGTGCCAGCTCACCTAACTCCCAAGAGACCCAGTACTTC. Amino acid sequence: CASSPNSQETQYF.

The chain has TRBV2 and TRBJ2-7, with no clear D. Germline lookup yields CDR1 SNHLY and CDR2 FYNNEI. This CDR3 has 13 residues. Between the trimmed V and J ends, which lost 2 bases and 1 base, there was a span of 6 bases. The CDR3 is CASSEMGSYEQYV. The CDR3 DNA is TGTGCCAGCAGTGAAATGGGTTCCTACGAGCAGTACGTC.

This chain uses TRBV7-6 with TRBJ2-5; no clear D. The germline V gene has CDR1 SGHVS and CDR2 FNYEAQ. Trimming pared 7 bases from V and 5 bases from J, leaving 14 bases between. The CDR3 runs 13 residues. The CDR3 bases are TGTGCCAGCAAAAGGGTTGATTGGGAGACCCAGTACTTC. This sequence encodes CASKRVDWETQYF.

V usage is TRBV21-1 and J usage is TRBJ2-5. TRBV21-1 is marked as a pseudogene. CDR3 size: 13 residues. The CDR3 protein is CASSIGEWETQYF. The CDR3 region has the DNA TGTGCCAGCAGCATCGGTGAATGGGAGACCCAGTACTTC.